These 23 T cell receptor beta chains originate from one sample sequenced in a study of CD8+CD57+ T cells in acquired aplastic anemia (dated by TCRdb to 2016 to 2019). Sequencing relied on an Illumina HiSeq 2000. TCR beta VDJ combination and CDR3 sequence profiling used genomic DNA as the template. The public reads were reprocessed in TCRdb via fastp at Q25 and MiXCR, keeping in-frame beta chains. CDR3 protein duplicates are merged, each entry listing the most common genes and DNA. Across this sample there are 75,000 to 80,000 distinct CDR3 sequences, with just over 70% seen only once. The ten top clones hold around 80% of the sample. Flow cytometry had shown CD8+CD57+ cell expansion in the patients selected for sequencing. Sequences were obtained from sorted CD4+, CD8+, or CD8+CD57+ T cells (not recorded which) from PBMCs. The receptors were gathered from a human donor with aplastic anemia.

This clonotype appeared a single time. V usage is TRBV11-2 and J usage is TRBJ2-1, with D possibly being TRBD2 (5 bases). V lost 0 bases to trimming and J lost 1 base, with 10 bases between them. Germline V gives CDR1 SGHAT, CDR2 FQNNGV. The CDR3 runs to 16 residues. The DNA for the CDR3 is TGTGCCAGCAGCTTAGAGGGAACGGGGTCCTACAATGAGCAGTTCTTC. The encoded protein is CASSLEGTGSYNEQFF.

This clonotype was counted at least ten times. The chain joins TRBV5-6 to TRBJ1-2, with unresolved D. Germline CDR1 is SGHDT and CDR2 is YYEEEE. CDR3 length equals 13 residues. V lost 0 bases to trimming and J lost 2 bases, with 5 bases between them. The CDR3 protein is CASSLAGNYGYTF. CDR3 DNA: TGTGCCAGCAGCTTGGCTGGGAACTATGGCTACACCTTC.

This clonotype has only a few counts. V is TRBV2 and J is TRBJ1-4; perhaps TRBD1 as D (6 bases). V was trimmed by 4 bases and J by 3 bases, leaving 18 bases between them. The CDR3 has 17 amino acids. In germline, CDR1 is SNHLY, CDR2 FYNNEI. CDR3 amino acids: CASSGFPQGPSNEKLFF. Written as DNA, the CDR3 is TGTGCCAGCAGTGGATTCCCTCAGGGGCCCTCTAATGAAAAACTGTTTTTT.

This chain connects TRBV7-9 to TRBJ1-3; TRBD1 might be the D (6 bases). V shed 5 bases and J shed 2 bases, with 13 bases lying between them. The CDR3 length is 15 residues. Germline-derived CDR1 and CDR2 are SEHNR and FQNEAQ (reference sequence). The CDR3 spells CASSPQGGTGNTIYF. In DNA, the CDR3 is TGTGCCAGCAGCCCCCAAGGGGGGACTGGAAACACCATATATTTT.

The V call is TRBV29-1, the J call TRBJ1-2; D uncertain. V dropped 2 bases and J dropped 4 bases, with 11 bases sitting between them. Germline V gene sequence: CDR1 SQVTM, CDR2 ANQGSEA. The CDR3 has 13 amino acids. The CDR3 region is CSVELIAIYGYTF. CDR3 nucleotide sequence: TGCAGCGTTGAATTGATAGCAATCTATGGCTACACCTTC.

The sample holds a few counts of this clonotype. The rearrangement uses TRBV2 and TRBJ1-3, with D unclear. Germline V gene lookup returns CDR1 SNHLY and CDR2 FYNNEI. The CDR3 extends over 12 amino acids. V was pared by 7 bases and J by 4 bases, with 8 bases between. CDR3 amino acids: CASKITGNTIYF. The CDR3 DNA sequence: TGTGCCAGCAAAATAACCGGAAACACCATATATTTT. The complete variable domain, with remaining parts taken from reference TRBV2 and TRBJ1-3, reads EPEVTQTPSHQVTQMGQEVILRCVPISNHLYFYWYRQILGQKVEFLVSFYNNEISEKSEIFDDQFSVERPDGSNFTLKIRSTKLEDSAMYFCASKITGNTIYFGEGSWLTVV.

V gene TRBV10-3 combines with J gene TRBJ2-2; the match to TRBD2 covers 10 bases. Germline V gives CDR1 ENHRY, CDR2 SYGVKD. Trimming at V came to 3 bases and at J to 4 bases, leaving 5 bases not matched to a gene. The CDR3 extends over 16 amino acids. CDR3 amino acids: CAISDPRTSGTGELFF. The CDR3 bases are TGTGCCATCAGTGATCCTCGGACTAGCGGCACCGGGGAGCTGTTTTTT.

The chain recombines TRBV20-1 with TRBJ2-5; unclear D gene. V was shortened by 5 bases and J by 9 bases, with 10 bases between the two germline ends. Germline CDR1 is DFQATT and CDR2 is SNEGSKA (reference sequence). The length of the CDR3 is 10 residues. The CDR3 loop is CSASRVAQYF. The CDR3 region has the DNA TGCAGTGCTTCCCGGGTGGCCCAGTACTTC.

This clonotype was found many times. The chain carries TRBV25-1 and TRBJ1-2; D call uncertain. This CDR3 spans 16 amino acids. Trimming left V 8 bases short and J 3 bases short, with 22 bases between. From germline, CDR1 is MGHDK and CDR2 SYGVNS. This CDR3 reads CASATRSGAGYYGYTF. DNA of the CDR3: TGTGCCAGCGCGACTCGCTCGGGTGCGGGGTACTATGGCTACACCTTC.

The rearrangement links TRBV15 to TRBJ1-5; the D gene is possibly TRBD1 (6 bases). Trimming pared 4 bases from V and 6 bases from J, leaving 10 bases between. This CDR3 has 13 residues. Germline-derived CDR1 and CDR2 are LNHNV and YYDKDF (reference sequence). CDR3 DNA: TGTGCCACCAGCACAGGGGAATCTCAGCCCCAGCATTTT. Its translation is CATSTGESQPQHF.

This clonotype showed up just a few times. V gene TRBV2 combines with J gene TRBJ2-7; a possible D gene is TRBD1 (5 bases). The CDR3 loop spans 11 amino acids. The V gene's germline CDR1 is SNHLY and CDR2 FYNNEI. With 6 bases removed from V and 5 bases from J, the gap between germline ends came to 8 bases. The CDR3 region is CASSDSDEQYF. Written as DNA, the CDR3 is TGTGCCAGCAGCGACAGCGACGAGCAGTACTTC.

The chain couples TRBV4-1 to TRBJ1-2; 7 positions agree with TRBD1. This CDR3 has 15 amino acids. The V gene end was trimmed by 1 base and the J gene end by 5 bases; junction bases not matched to a gene: 7. Germline V CDR1 and CDR2: MGHRA, YSYEKL. The CDR3 loop reads CASSQGPGTAYGYTF. The CDR3 region has the DNA TGCGCCAGCAGCCAAGGGCCCGGGACAGCGTATGGCTACACCTTC.

The V gene is TRBV7-2, the J gene TRBJ2-5; D may be TRBD2 (6 bases). Trimming took off 0 bases at V and 1 base at J, with 12 bases between the two ends. The V gene's germline CDR1 is SGHTA and CDR2 FQGNSA. This CDR3 comprises 16 residues. The CDR3 spells CASSLASRGGQETQYF. Here the CDR3 DNA reads TGTGCCAGCAGCTTAGCGTCGCGGGGCGGCCAAGAGACCCAGTACTTC.

The chain joins TRBV7-2 to TRBJ1-5; 7 positions agree with TRBD1. J was trimmed by 3 bases and V by 3 bases; bases with no gene match: 2. The CDR3 runs 14 residues. CDR1 is SGHTA and CDR2 is FQGNSA in the germline V gene. CDR3 coding DNA: TGTGCCAGCAGCTTGACAGGGAACAATCAGCCCCAGCATTTT. The encoded protein is CASSLTGNNQPQHF.

In its sample, this clonotype was seen once. V and J are TRBV7-2 and TRBJ2-7, with D hard to call. The CDR3 totals 12 residues. Germline V CDR1 and CDR2: SGHTA, FQGNSA. The V end was cut by 5 bases, the J end by 7 bases, with 12 bases between. Here the CDR3 reads CASSVFSLEQYF. For the CDR3, the DNA is TGTGCCAGCAGCGTATTCTCACTAGAGCAGTACTTC.

The rearrangement links TRBV7-6 to TRBJ2-7; D ambiguous. The CDR3 length is 13 residues. Deletions cut 5 bases from V and 1 base from J, with 9 bases between. Germline-derived CDR1 and CDR2 are SGHVS and FNYEAQ. The CDR3 DNA follows: TGTGCCAGCAGCGCCTCGTGGTCCTACGAGCAGTACTTC. Amino acids: CASSASWSYEQYF.

There are many counts of this clonotype. Relative to the germline gene, one junction end is altered; a read error may explain this. This sequence joins TRBV7-7 and TRBJ2-3; perhaps TRBD2 as D (6 bases). Looked up from germline, CDR1 is SSHAT and CDR2 is FNYEAQ (reference sequence). The CDR3 extends over 15 amino acids. The CDR3 DNA reads as TGTGCTAGCAGTTTTACCGGGACTAGCACAGATACGCAGTATTTT. As protein: CASSFTGTSTDTQYF.

The chain combines TRBV19 with TRBJ2-5; perhaps TRBD2 as D (5 bases). V gave up 0 bases and J gave up 4 bases, with 6 bases separating them. CDR3 size: 13 residues. Germline CDR1 is LNHDA and CDR2 is SQIVND (reference sequence). The CDR3 bases are TGTGCCAGTAGTATAGACGGACTAGAGACCCAGTACTTC. Translating gives CASSIDGLETQYF.

The chain recombines TRBV12-3 or TRBV12-4 with TRBJ1-6, with unresolved D. V was cut by 5 bases and J by 10 bases, with 12 bases left in between. The CDR3 contains 13 residues. CDR3 nucleotide sequence: TGTGCCAGCAGTCGCCTCATGGCCTCACCCCTCCACTTT. It codes for CASSRLMASPLHF.

The chain uses TRBV10-2 and TRBJ1-2; D unclear. CDR3 length equals 14 residues. Trimming cost V 4 bases and J 7 bases, with 16 bases left between them. Germline V gene lookup returns CDR1 WSHSY and CDR2 SAAADI. The chain's CDR3 is CASSGEQRVGGYTF. The CDR3 DNA reads as TGCGCCAGCAGTGGGGAACAGCGGGTTGGTGGCTACACCTTC.

The CDR3 DNA reads as TGCAGCGTCAGGGCCTCTGGAAACACCATATATTTT. Protein: CSVRASGNTIYF. The V gene is TRBV29-1, the J gene TRBJ1-3, with a weak D call TRBD1 (5 bases). CDR3 length equals 12 residues. The germline V gene encodes CDR1 SQVTM and CDR2 ANQGSEA. The germline V and J ends were trimmed by 6 bases and 0 bases, with 6 bases remaining between them.

This rearrangement joins TRBV10-3 to TRBJ2-5; D tentatively fits TRBD1 or TRBD2 (5 bases each). The CDR3 loop spans 14 amino acids. Germline CDR1 and CDR2: ENHRY and SYGVKD. Trimming stripped 11 bases from V and 2 bases from J, with 18 bases between. The CDR3 DNA sequence: TGTGCCTCCAGGTCCGGGACGGCTCAAGAGACCCAGTACTTC. Its protein is CASRSGTAQETQYF.

V gene TRBV9 combines with J gene TRBJ1-3, with a possible D match to TRBD1 (5 bases). Germline V gives CDR1 SGDLS, CDR2 YYNGEE. The CDR3 is made up of 17 amino acids. The V and J ends lost 2 bases and 0 bases respectively, with 15 bases between them. In DNA, the CDR3 is TGTGCCAGCAGCGTTAACGGGGGTCTTAGCTCTGGAAACACCATATATTTT. This translates into CASSVNGGLSSGNTIYF. The whole variable domain, remainder taken from reference TRBV9 and TRBJ1-3, is DSGVTQTPKHLITATGQRVTLRCSPRSGDLSVYWYQQSLDQGLQFLIQYYNGEERAKGNILERFSAQQFPDLHSELNLSSLELGDSALYFCASSVNGGLSSGNTIYFGEGSWLTVV.